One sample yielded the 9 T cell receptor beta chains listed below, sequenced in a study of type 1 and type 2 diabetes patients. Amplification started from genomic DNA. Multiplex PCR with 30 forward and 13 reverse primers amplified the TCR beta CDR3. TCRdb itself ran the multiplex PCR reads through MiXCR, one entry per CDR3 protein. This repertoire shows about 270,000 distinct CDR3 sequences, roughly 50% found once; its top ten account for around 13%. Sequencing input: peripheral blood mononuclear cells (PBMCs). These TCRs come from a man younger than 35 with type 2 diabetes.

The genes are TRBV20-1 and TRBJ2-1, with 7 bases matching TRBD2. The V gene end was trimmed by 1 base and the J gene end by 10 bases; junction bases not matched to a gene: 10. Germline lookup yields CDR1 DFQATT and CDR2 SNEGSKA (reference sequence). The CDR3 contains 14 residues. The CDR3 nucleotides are TGCAGTGCTAGAGGGGGGGGAACTAGTAAAGAGCAGTTCTTC. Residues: CSARGGGTSKEQFF.

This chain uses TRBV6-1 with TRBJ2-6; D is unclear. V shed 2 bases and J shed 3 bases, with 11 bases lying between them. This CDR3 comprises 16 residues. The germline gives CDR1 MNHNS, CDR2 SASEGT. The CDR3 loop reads CASSEPLGFGANVLTF. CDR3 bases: TGTGCCAGCAGTGAACCCCTCGGATTTGGGGCCAACGTCCTGACTTTC.

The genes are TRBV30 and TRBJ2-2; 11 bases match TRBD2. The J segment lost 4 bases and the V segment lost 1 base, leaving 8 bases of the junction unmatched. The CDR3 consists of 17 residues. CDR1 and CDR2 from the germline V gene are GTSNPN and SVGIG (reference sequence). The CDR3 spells CAWSGPGLAEPTGELFF. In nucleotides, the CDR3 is TGTGCCTGGAGTGGTCCGGGACTAGCGGAACCCACCGGGGAGCTGTTTTTT.

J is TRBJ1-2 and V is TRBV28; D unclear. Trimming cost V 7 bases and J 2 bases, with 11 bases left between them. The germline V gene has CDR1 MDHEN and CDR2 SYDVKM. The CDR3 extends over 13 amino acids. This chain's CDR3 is CASTSGLNYGYTF. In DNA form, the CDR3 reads TGTGCCAGCACCTCAGGACTCAACTATGGCTACACCTTC.

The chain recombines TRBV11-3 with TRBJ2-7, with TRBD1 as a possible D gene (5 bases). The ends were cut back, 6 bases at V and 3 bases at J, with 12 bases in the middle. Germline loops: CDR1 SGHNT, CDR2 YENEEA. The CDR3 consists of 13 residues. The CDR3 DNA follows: TGTGCCAGCAGTCCAGCGCAGGGCTACGAGCAGTACTTC. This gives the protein CASSPAQGYEQYF.

CDR3 loop: CASSLEQGDTQYF. Written as DNA, the CDR3 is TGCGCCAGCAGCTTGGAACAGGGAGATACGCAGTATTTT. V and J are TRBV5-1 and TRBJ2-3; maybe TRBD1 (6 bases). Trimming stripped 0 bases from V and 5 bases from J, with 7 bases between. Germline loops: CDR1 SGHRS, CDR2 YFSETQ. The CDR3 consists of 13 residues.

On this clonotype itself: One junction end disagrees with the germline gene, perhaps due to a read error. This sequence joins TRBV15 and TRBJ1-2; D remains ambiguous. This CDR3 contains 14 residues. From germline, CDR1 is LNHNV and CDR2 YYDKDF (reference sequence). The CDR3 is CATSGEGAPGGYTF. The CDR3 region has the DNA TGTGCCACCAGCGGAGAGGGAGCGCCGGGTGGCTACACCTTC.

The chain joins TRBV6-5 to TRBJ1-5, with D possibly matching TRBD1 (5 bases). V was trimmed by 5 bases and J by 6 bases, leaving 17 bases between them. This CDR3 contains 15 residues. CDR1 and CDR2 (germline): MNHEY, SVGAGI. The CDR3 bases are TGTGCCAGCAGTGAAGCTATGGGGGTCGGTCAGCCCCAGCATTTT. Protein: CASSEAMGVGQPQHF.

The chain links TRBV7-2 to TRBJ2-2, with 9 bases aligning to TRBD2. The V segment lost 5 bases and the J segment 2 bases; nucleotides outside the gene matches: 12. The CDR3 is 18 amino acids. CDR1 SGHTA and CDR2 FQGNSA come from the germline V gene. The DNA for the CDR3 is TGTGCCAGCAGCCTAGGGGGGAACCTAGCGGGAAACACCGGGGAGCTGTTTTTT. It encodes CASSLGGNLAGNTGELFF.